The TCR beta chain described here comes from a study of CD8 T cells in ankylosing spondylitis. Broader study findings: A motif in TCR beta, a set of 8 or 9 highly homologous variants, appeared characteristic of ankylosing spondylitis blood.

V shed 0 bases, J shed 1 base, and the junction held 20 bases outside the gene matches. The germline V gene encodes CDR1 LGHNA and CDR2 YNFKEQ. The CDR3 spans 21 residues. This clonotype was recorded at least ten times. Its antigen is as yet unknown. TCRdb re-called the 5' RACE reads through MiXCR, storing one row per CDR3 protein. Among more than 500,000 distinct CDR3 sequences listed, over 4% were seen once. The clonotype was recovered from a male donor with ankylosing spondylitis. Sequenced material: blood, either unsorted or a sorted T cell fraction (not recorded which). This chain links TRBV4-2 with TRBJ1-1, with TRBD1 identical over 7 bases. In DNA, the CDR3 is TGTGCCAGCAGCCAAGAAGCCCCCTCCCCCACAGGGGACCGGGAGAACACTGAAGCTTTCTTT. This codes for CASSQEAPSPTGDRENTEAFF.